The clone carrying this T cell receptor beta chain was observed a handful of times. Its cognate antigen is unknown. The data belong to a study of T-cell memory formation after mild COVID-19. Overall study: TCR clusters were mostly donor specific.

Findings and caveats of the study: The CD4+ clones that contracted clustered mainly within CM and EM, and the CD8+ clones concentrated in EMRA. A subset of responding clones appeared in pre-infection memory, suggesting cross-reactive memory joined.

From 5'RACE with constant-segment primers came TCR alpha and TCR beta cDNA libraries that carried sample barcodes and UMIs. TCRdb recomputed calls from the 5' RACE reads with MiXCR, one row per CDR3 protein. Among 550,000 to 600,000 distinct CDR3 sequences listed, 15% to 20% were seen once. The germline V gene encodes CDR1 LGHDT and CDR2 YNNKEL (reference sequence). This CDR3 comprises 15 residues. J gave up 5 bases and V 4 bases, and 10 bases lay outside the gene matches. The receptor comes from an adult woman who had mild COVID-19 (a few samples of this study predate the infection). Cell type and time point are not known. The source material was PBMCs or a T cell subset sorted from them (not recorded which). The chain uses TRBV3-1 and TRBJ2-5; 7 nucleotides agree with TRBD1. DNA for the CDR3: TGTGCCAGCAGCCCATGGCAGGGGGTAGGGGAGACCCAGTACTTC. Protein: CASSPWQGVGETQYF.